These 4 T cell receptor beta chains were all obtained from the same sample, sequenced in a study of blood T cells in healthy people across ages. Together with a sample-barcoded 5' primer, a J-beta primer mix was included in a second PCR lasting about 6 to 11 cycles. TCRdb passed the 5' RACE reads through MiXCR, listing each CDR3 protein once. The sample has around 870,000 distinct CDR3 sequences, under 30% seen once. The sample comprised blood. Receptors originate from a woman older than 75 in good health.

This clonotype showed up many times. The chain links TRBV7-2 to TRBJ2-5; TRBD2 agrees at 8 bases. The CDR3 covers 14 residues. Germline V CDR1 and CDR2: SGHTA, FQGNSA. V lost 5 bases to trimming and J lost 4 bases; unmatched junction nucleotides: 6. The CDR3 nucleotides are TGTGCCAGCAGCCAAGGGAGCGGGGGAGAGACCCAGTACTTC. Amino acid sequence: CASSQGSGGETQYF.

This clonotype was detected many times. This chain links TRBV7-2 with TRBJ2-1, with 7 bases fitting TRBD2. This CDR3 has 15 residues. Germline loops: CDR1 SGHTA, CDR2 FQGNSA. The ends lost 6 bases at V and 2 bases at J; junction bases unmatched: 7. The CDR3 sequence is CASSRERGTYNEQFF. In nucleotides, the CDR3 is TGTGCCAGCAGTCGAGAGCGGGGCACCTACAATGAGCAGTTCTTC.

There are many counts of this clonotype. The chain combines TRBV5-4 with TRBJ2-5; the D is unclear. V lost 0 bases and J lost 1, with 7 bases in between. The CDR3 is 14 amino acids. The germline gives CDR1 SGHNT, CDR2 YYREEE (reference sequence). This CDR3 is CASSLVASQETQYF. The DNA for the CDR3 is TGTGCCAGCAGCTTGGTGGCCTCCCAAGAGACCCAGTACTTC.

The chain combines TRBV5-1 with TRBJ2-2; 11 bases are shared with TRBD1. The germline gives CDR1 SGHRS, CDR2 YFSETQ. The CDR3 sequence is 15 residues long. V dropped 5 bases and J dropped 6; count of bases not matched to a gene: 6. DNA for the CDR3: TGCGCCAGCAGAGTAGGACAGGGGGCCTCCGGGGAGCTGTTTTTT. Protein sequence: CASRVGQGASGELFF.